One sample yielded the 15 T cell receptor beta chains listed below, sequenced in a study of T-cell reconstitution after alpha-beta-depleted transplantation in children (dated by TCRdb to 2016 to 2017). The method was PCR. Instrument used: Illumina HiSeq 2500. TCR library preparation used molecular barcoding, with unique molecular identifiers applied to normalize quantification of the TCRbeta repertoire. Starting from the raw public reads, TCRdb applied fastp trimming at Q25, assembled clones with MiXCR and retained in-frame beta chains. Entries are consolidated by CDR3 protein sequence, retaining the most common genes and DNA. The sample table records tens of thousands of distinct CDR3 sequences; roughly 5.2% of these occur just once. The leading ten clones occupy 15% to 20% of the sample. The treatment or condition label for this specimen denotes: allogeneic hematopoietic cell transplantation with graft depleted of TCRalphabeta T cells and CD19 B cells.

This specimen was PBMCs, mostly from graft donor cells, taken 180 days after TCRalphabeta/CD19-depleted stem cell transplant. The receptor source for this set is a boy younger than two who had a stem cell transplant for acute myeloid leukemia, so the T cells may come from the graft donor.

At least ten counts were recorded for this clonotype. J is TRBJ2-7 and V is TRBV18; no clear D gene. V was trimmed by 3 bases and J by 1 base, leaving 7 bases between them. This CDR3 region has 13 residues. Germline lookup yields CDR1 KGHSH and CDR2 LQKENI. CDR3 sequence reads: CASSPVRSYEQYV. CDR3 sequence (DNA): TGTGCCAGCTCACCGGTCCGGTCCTACGAGCAGTACGTC.

This clonotype came up many times. V and J are TRBV20-1 and TRBJ1-2; TRBD1 matches 7 bases. Germline V gives CDR1 DFQATT, CDR2 SNEGSKA (reference sequence). Losses at the gene ends were 4 bases for V and 8 bases for J; bases not matched to a gene: 16. CDR3 length: 15 residues. The chain's CDR3 is CSATRGDGRVGGYTF. The CDR3 DNA reads as TGCAGTGCTACCAGGGGGGACGGACGGGTGGGCGGCTACACCTTC.

There are many counts of this clonotype. The chain links TRBV29-1 to TRBJ2-7, with D tentatively TRBD1 (5 bases). Germline values: CDR1 SQVTM, CDR2 ANQGSEA. Trimming removed 3 bases from V and 7 bases from J, with 13 bases in between. The CDR3 sequence is 12 residues long. CDR3 nucleotides: TGCAGCGTTGAGACAGATGTACGGGAGCAGTACTTC. It codes for CSVETDVREQYF.

At least ten counts were recorded for this clonotype. This rearrangement joins TRBV11-2 to TRBJ2-7; 15 bases match TRBD2. V was clipped by 0 bases and J by 5 bases; unmatched bases: 5. The V gene's germline CDR1 is SGHAT and CDR2 FQNNGV. The CDR3 is made up of 17 amino acids. CDR3: CASSLDRTSGGAHEQYF. The DNA of the CDR3 is TGTGCCAGCAGCTTAGACCGGACTAGCGGGGGGGCCCACGAGCAGTACTTC. Using reference TRBV11-2 and TRBJ2-7 for the parts outside the CDR3, the full variable domain is EAGVAQSPRYKIIEKRQSVAFWCNPISGHATLYWYQQILGQGPKLLIQFQNNGVVDDSQLPKDRFSAERLKGVDSTLKIQPAKLEDSAVYLCASSLDRTSGGAHEQYFGPGTRLTVT.

This clonotype has a count of ten or more. The chain combines TRBV6-5 with TRBJ1-3; TRBD1 might be the D (5 bases). Germline loops: CDR1 MNHEY, CDR2 SVGAGI. Trimming took off 6 bases at V and 0 bases at J, with 12 bases between the two ends. The CDR3 is made up of 15 amino acids. CDR3 region: CASSWDPFSGNTIYF. The CDR3 DNA sequence: TGTGCCAGCAGCTGGGACCCGTTCTCTGGAAACACCATATATTTT.

This clonotype was observed many times. The chain carries TRBV11-2 and TRBJ2-6; D ambiguous. The V gene's germline CDR1 is SGHAT and CDR2 FQNNGV. Trimming shortened V by 1 base and J by 2 bases, and 0 bases separated the two germline ends. The CDR3 runs 13 residues. DNA of the CDR3: TGTGCCAGCAGCTTAGCTGGGGCCAACGTCCTGACTTTC. Translated, it gives CASSLAGANVLTF.

There are many counts of this clonotype. The rearrangement links TRBV10-3 to TRBJ1-1; D perhaps matches TRBD1 (6 bases). CDR1 and CDR2 (germline): ENHRY, SYGVKD. This CDR3 comprises 11 residues. V was shortened by 6 bases and J by 6 bases, with 8 bases between the two germline ends. The CDR3 region is CAIRGGAEAFF. The CDR3, as DNA: TGTGCCATCAGGGGGGGCGCTGAAGCTTTCTTT.

This clonotype was detected ten times or more. The chain combines TRBV18 with TRBJ2-4, with 9 bases fitting TRBD2. The CDR3 covers 14 residues. Germline CDR1 KGHSH, CDR2 LQKENI. The trim removed 5 bases at V and 7 bases at J, leaving 6 bases unmatched. The chain's CDR3 is CASSASGDQNIQYF. The CDR3 nucleotides are TGTGCCAGCTCAGCTAGCGGGGACCAGAACATTCAGTACTTC.

This clonotype was picked up many times. This chain's CDR3 is CASSQRDRSTGELFF. The CDR3, as DNA: TGCGCCAGCAGCCAACGGGACAGATCCACCGGGGAGCTGTTTTTT. The chain recombines TRBV4-1 with TRBJ2-2; 7 bases are a match to TRBD1. Germline CDR1 is MGHRA and CDR2 is YSYEKL. This CDR3 spans 15 amino acids. J lost 4 bases, V lost 2 bases, and 4 bases had no gene match.

The rearrangement joins TRBV7-8 to TRBJ1-5; 8 bases line up with TRBD1. Germline trimming cut 5 bases from V and 7 bases from J; bases unmatched to any gene: 7. The CDR3 length is 14 residues. CDR1 SGHVS and CDR2 FQNEAQ come from the germline V gene. The CDR3: CASSRGTGEQPQHF. In DNA form, the CDR3 reads TGTGCCAGCAGCCGCGGGACAGGTGAACAGCCCCAGCATTTT.

This clonotype was recorded many times. The chain employs TRBV11-2 and TRBJ1-6; no firm D call. The germline V gene has CDR1 SGHAT and CDR2 FQNNGV. This CDR3 comprises 16 residues. V was cut by 1 base and J by 0 bases, with 7 bases left in between. In nucleotides, the CDR3 is TGTGCCAGCAGCTTAGTTGGCCGCTCCTATAATTCACCCCTCCACTTT. It translates to CASSLVGRSYNSPLHF.

This clonotype was counted many times. The chain uses TRBV10-3 and TRBJ2-7, with D tentatively TRBD2 (5 bases). Trimming took 3 bases from V and 3 from J, leaving 6 bases between them. The CDR3 contains 12 residues. From germline, CDR1 is ENHRY and CDR2 SYGVKD. The CDR3 reads CAISEEGYEQYV. CDR3 DNA sequence: TGTGCCATCAGTGAAGAGGGCTACGAGCAGTACGTC.

The chain employs TRBV19 and TRBJ2-3; D call uncertain. The CDR3 consists of 12 residues. From germline, CDR1 is LNHDA and CDR2 SQIVND (reference sequence). Trimming stripped 7 bases from V and 2 bases from J, with 7 bases between. This CDR3 is CASTSFTDTQYF. CDR3 bases: TGTGCCAGTACGAGCTTCACAGATACGCAGTATTTT.

This clonotype was seen at least ten times. The V call is TRBV10-3, the J call TRBJ2-4; 8 bases align to TRBD1. Germline V gene sequence: CDR1 ENHRY, CDR2 SYGVKD. This CDR3 is 15 amino acids long. J gave up 6 bases and V 0 bases, and 4 bases lay outside the gene matches. CDR3 nucleotides: TGTGCCATCAGTGAGTCCCAGGGGGCAAGAAACATTCAGTACTTC. Residues: CAISESQGARNIQYF.

This clonotype appeared many times. The rearrangement links TRBV29-1 to TRBJ2-3; the D gene is possibly TRBD1 (5 bases). The CDR3 extends over 13 amino acids. Looked up from germline, CDR1 is SQVTM and CDR2 is ANQGSEA. With 2 bases removed from V and 2 bases from J, the gap between germline ends came to 8 bases. CDR3 sequence: CSVEPGITDTQYF. For the CDR3, the DNA is TGCAGCGTTGAACCAGGGATCACAGATACGCAGTATTTT.